The 30 T cell receptor beta chains below were found in one sample sequenced in a study of cytomegalovirus exposure and HLA in healthy donors. The PCR had 60 Vbeta and 13 Jbeta primers. TCRdb's copy holds only in-frame clones and misses some; the assay was immunoSEQ multiplex PCR. The sample holds around 37,000 clones. The sequenced sample was PBMCs. Receptors originate from a human donor in good health.

This chain links TRBV7-3 with TRBJ2-3; D is ambiguous. CDR1 and CDR2 (germline): SGHTA, FQGTGA. Trimming stripped 1 base from V and 2 bases from J, with 10 bases between. The CDR3 loop spans 15 amino acids. The CDR3 DNA reads as TGTGCCAGCAGCTTAAGTGGAGTTAACACAGATACGCAGTATTTT. Protein product: CASSLSGVNTDTQYF.

The chain has TRBV6-4 and TRBJ1-2; weak D call: TRBD1 (5 bases). The germline CDR1 and CDR2 sequences are MRHNA and SNTAGT. Trimming left V 6 bases short and J 4 bases short, with 15 bases between. CDR3 size: 14 residues. The CDR3 nucleotides read TGTGCCAGCAGCCCCGGGACTCCCGCCTATGGCTACACCTTC. Translation: CASSPGTPAYGYTF.

The genes are TRBV4-3 and TRBJ1-4; maybe TRBD1 (6 bases). Per germline, CDR1 LGHNA and CDR2 YSLEER. V was clipped by 0 bases and J by 2 bases, with 7 bases between them. This CDR3 has 15 residues. This CDR3 reads CASSQDQGTNEKLFF. As DNA, the CDR3 is TGCGCCAGCAGCCAAGATCAGGGGACTAATGAAAAACTGTTTTTT.

The chain is built from TRBV7-9 and TRBJ2-7; TRBD2 agrees at 11 bases. The CDR3 totals 14 residues. CDR1 is SEHNR, CDR2 FQNEAQ, per germline (reference sequence). With V trimmed by 5 bases and J by 4 bases, 4 bases remained unmatched. The CDR3 DNA reads as TGTGCCAGCAGCCCTAGCGGGGGGTATTACGAGCAGTACTTC. Its translation is CASSPSGGYYEQYF.

CDR3 sequence (DNA): TGTGCCAGCACCTCACTTAGGACAGAAAGTTATGACAATGAGCAGTTCTTC. Encoded protein: CASTSLRTESYDNEQFF. This chain links TRBV18 with TRBJ2-1, with D maybe TRBD1 (6 bases). The V end lost 8 bases, the J end lost 5 bases, and 25 bases lay between the germline ends. Germline lookup yields CDR1 KGHSH and CDR2 LQKENI. The CDR3 runs to 17 residues.

The chain combines TRBV11-3 with TRBJ2-7, with D possibly matching TRBD1 (6 bases). V dropped 0 bases and J dropped 3 bases, with 9 bases sitting between them. The germline V gene encodes CDR1 SGHNT and CDR2 YENEEA. The CDR3 extends over 14 amino acids. In nucleotides, the CDR3 is TGTGCCAGCAGCTTAGATGGCAGGGGCTACGAGCAGTACTTC. Its translation: CASSLDGRGYEQYF.

Of note for this clone: Different DNA sequences within this sample yield the same CDR3. The J gene is TRBJ1-1, the V gene TRBV19; D ambiguous. Trimming shortened V by 3 bases and J by 2 bases, and 7 bases separated the two germline ends. CDR1 is LNHDA and CDR2 is SQIVND in the germline V gene (reference sequence). The CDR3 sequence is 13 residues long. For the CDR3, the DNA is TGTGCCAGTAGTATCGAGACTAACACTGAAGCTTTCTTT. Translated: CASSIETNTEAFF. Looking up the rest from reference TRBV19 and TRBJ1-1 gives the full variable domain: DGGITQSPKYLFRKEGQNVTLSCEQNLNHDAMYWYRQDPGQGLRLIYYSQIVNDFQKGDIAEGYSVSREKKESFPLTVTSAQKNPTAFYLCASSIETNTEAFFGQGTRLTVV.

The V gene is TRBV5-1, the J gene TRBJ2-5; TRBD2 aligns across 8 bases. Germline CDR1 and CDR2: SGHRS and YFSETQ. V lost 7 bases to trimming and J lost 3 bases; unmatched junction nucleotides: 5. The CDR3 is made up of 13 amino acids. CDR3 nucleotides: TGCGCCAGCCGTAGCGGGGTGAAAGAGACCCAGTACTTC. Translated, it gives CASRSGVKETQYF.

J is TRBJ2-7 and V is TRBV19, with D maybe TRBD1 (5 bases). The CDR3 extends over 13 amino acids. Trimming removed 6 bases from V and 2 bases from J, with 11 bases in between. Germline CDR1 LNHDA, CDR2 SQIVND (reference sequence). Here the CDR3 reads CASRERGTYEQYF. Written as DNA, the CDR3 is TGTGCCAGTAGGGAAAGGGGAACCTACGAGCAGTACTTC.

This chain connects TRBV30 to TRBJ1-1, with D possibly being TRBD1 (6 bases). Per the germline V gene, CDR1 is GTSNPN and CDR2 is SVGIG (reference sequence). Trimming pared 7 bases from V and 0 bases from J, leaving 15 bases between. The CDR3 has 14 amino acids. The CDR3 protein is CASHSGDLNTEAFF. The CDR3 nucleotides are TGTGCCTCCCACTCAGGGGACCTGAACACTGAAGCTTTCTTT.

The chain carries TRBV27 and TRBJ1-3, with D perhaps matching TRBD1 (5 bases). The germline V and J ends were trimmed by 5 bases and 0 bases, with 17 bases remaining between them. CDR1 is MNHEY and CDR2 is SMNVEV in the germline V gene (reference sequence). CDR3 size: 17 residues. CDR3 loop: CASSAFSGGVSGNTIYF. The CDR3 region has the DNA TGTGCCAGCAGTGCCTTCTCCGGAGGGGTCTCTGGAAACACCATATATTTT.

The rearrangement joins TRBV5-4 to TRBJ2-7, with unresolved D. Trimming left V 4 bases short and J 0 bases short, with 11 bases between. The CDR3 sequence is 14 residues long. The V gene's germline CDR1 is SGHNT and CDR2 YYREEE (reference sequence). The DNA of the CDR3 is TGTGCCAGCAGCCCTGACTCCCGCTCCTACGAGCAGTACTTC. Protein: CASSPDSRSYEQYF.

Frequency places this clone as medium-sized (0.01 to 0.1%). The rearrangement joins TRBV7-3 to TRBJ2-1; possibly TRBD1 for D (8 bases). Trimming left V 5 bases short and J 7 bases short, with 18 bases between. This CDR3 spans 15 amino acids. CDR1 and CDR2 from the germline V gene are SGHTA and FQGTGA. CDR3 coding DNA: TGTGCCAGCAGCCGCGACAGGGGAGGGACGAATGAGCAGTTCTTC. Translating gives CASSRDRGGTNEQFF.

The V gene is TRBV18, the J gene TRBJ2-2, with D maybe TRBD2 (5 bases). V was cut by 3 bases and J by 5 bases, with 16 bases left in between. Germline assignment: CDR1 KGHSH and CDR2 LQKENI. This CDR3 comprises 16 residues. The CDR3 is CASSPNREYLTGELFF. DNA for the CDR3: TGTGCCAGCTCACCCAACCGGGAATACCTGACCGGGGAGCTGTTTTTT.

The chain employs TRBV19 and TRBJ2-3; TRBD1 matches 7 bases. J was trimmed by 2 bases and V by 5 bases; bases with no gene match: 4. There are 14 residues in the CDR3. Germline values: CDR1 LNHDA, CDR2 SQIVND (reference sequence). The CDR3 bases are TGTGCCAGTAGTTCCGGGACAGCCACAGATACGCAGTATTTT. Its translation: CASSSGTATDTQYF.

The J gene is TRBJ2-7, the V gene TRBV6-1; D gene ambiguous. The CDR3 covers 14 residues. V was pared by 5 bases and J by 2 bases, with 13 bases between. Per the germline V gene, CDR1 is MNHNS and CDR2 is SASEGT. DNA for the CDR3: TGTGCCAGCAGTCCCCAGAGCAGCGCCTACGAGCAGTACTTC. Amino acids: CASSPQSSAYEQYF.

This rearrangement joins TRBV6-1 to TRBJ2-1; 7 nucleotides agree with TRBD2. CDR1 is MNHNS and CDR2 is SASEGT in the germline V gene. The CDR3 totals 15 residues. Germline trimming cut 11 bases from V and 0 bases from J; bases unmatched to any gene: 10. CDR3 in amino acids: CAARTRGSSYNEQFF. As DNA, the CDR3 is TGTGCCGCCCGGACGCGGGGGAGCTCCTACAATGAGCAGTTCTTC.

The chain employs TRBV11-1 and TRBJ1-4, with D hard to call. V lost 0 bases and J lost 0, with 5 bases in between. This CDR3 contains 15 residues. Germline V gene data show CDR1 as SGHAT and CDR2 as FQDESV (reference sequence). CDR3 nucleotide sequence: TGTGCCAGCAGCTTAGCGCGGACAACTAATGAAAAACTGTTTTTT. This codes for CASSLARTTNEKLFF.

V and J are TRBV27 and TRBJ1-5, with 11 bases fitting TRBD1. Germline loops: CDR1 MNHEY, CDR2 SMNVEV (reference sequence). The trim removed 5 bases at V and 7 bases at J, leaving 10 bases unmatched. This CDR3 comprises 16 residues. CDR3 amino acids: CASSTTGQGAGQPQHF. The CDR3 coding sequence is TGTGCCAGCAGTACCACCGGACAGGGGGCTGGGCAGCCCCAGCATTTT.

The chain combines TRBV2 with TRBJ2-7; 8 positions agree with TRBD1. With 4 bases clipped from V and 3 bases from J, the junction kept 8 bases outside the gene matches. Per germline, CDR1 SNHLY and CDR2 FYNNEI. This CDR3 contains 15 residues. DNA of the CDR3: TGTGCCAGCAGTGGAAGCTGGACAGGGCTCTACGAGCAGTACTTC. Residues: CASSGSWTGLYEQYF.

This sequence joins TRBV6-1 and TRBJ2-3, with D tentatively TRBD2 (5 bases). CDR3 length: 14 amino acids. The ends were cut back, 7 bases at V and 4 bases at J, with 15 bases in the middle. Germline values: CDR1 MNHNS, CDR2 SASEGT. The chain's CDR3 is CASTEGGPSDTQYF. CDR3 sequence (DNA): TGTGCCAGCACCGAGGGTGGTCCCTCAGATACGCAGTATTTT.

The chain has TRBV15 and TRBJ1-2, with 9 bases identical to TRBD1. The germline V gene encodes CDR1 LNHNV and CDR2 YYDKDF (reference sequence). This CDR3 contains 17 residues. V dropped 1 base and J dropped 3; count of bases not matched to a gene: 9. The CDR3 DNA reads TGTGCCACCAGCAGAGCCCACAGGGGGCCGCGGGACTATGGCTACACCTTC. This codes for CATSRAHRGPRDYGYTF.

J is TRBJ1-2 and V is TRBV28; D remains ambiguous. Per the germline V gene, CDR1 is MDHEN and CDR2 is SYDVKM. The CDR3 loop spans 15 amino acids. V lost 7 bases, J lost 4 bases, and 19 bases lay in between. CDR3 sequence (DNA): TGTGCCAGCACCTACTCGCTTCGGGATTCCTATGGCTACACCTTC. It translates to CASTYSLRDSYGYTF.

The rearrangement joins TRBV6-4 to TRBJ2-1; D might be TRBD2 (6 bases). The germline V gene has CDR1 MRHNA and CDR2 SNTAGT. The CDR3 runs 14 residues. V was clipped by 6 bases and J by 9 bases, with 18 bases between them. The CDR3 DNA reads as TGTGCCAGCAGACCGGGACTTGGCCTCGGTGAGCAGTTCTTC. It translates to CASRPGLGLGEQFF.

The chain links TRBV7-2 to TRBJ2-2, with 7 nucleotides matching TRBD1. CDR3 length equals 14 residues. Germline V gene lookup returns CDR1 SGHTA and CDR2 FQGNSA. V dropped 2 bases and J dropped 6; count of bases not matched to a gene: 3. CDR3 DNA: TGTGCCAGCAGCTTAAGGCAGGGGGCCGGGGAGCTGTTTTTT. Encoded protein: CASSLRQGAGELFF.

The rearrangement uses TRBV9 and TRBJ1-2, with D hard to call. Trimming left V 4 bases short and J 4 bases short, with 14 bases between. Germline V gene data show CDR1 as SGDLS and CDR2 as YYNGEE. The CDR3 has 14 amino acids. The CDR3 spells CASSSSGSAYGYTF. In nucleotides, the CDR3 is TGTGCCAGCAGCTCCAGTGGTAGCGCCTATGGCTACACCTTC.

Written as DNA, the CDR3 is TGTGCCAGCAGCTTGCGCGGAGCCCCGTCTTACGAGCAGTACTTC. Protein product: CASSLRGAPSYEQYF. The V gene is TRBV5-6, the J gene TRBJ2-7; D uncertain. Germline V gene data show CDR1 as SGHDT and CDR2 as YYEEEE. V was clipped by 1 base and J by 4 bases, with 15 bases between them. The CDR3 spans 15 residues. The entire variable domain, with the rest obtained from reference TRBV5-6 and TRBJ2-7, is as follows: DAGVTQSPTHLIKTRGQQVTLRCSPKSGHDTVSWYQQALGQGPQFIFQYYEEEERQRGNFPDRFSGHQFPNYSSELNVNALLLGDSALYLCASSLRGAPSYEQYFGPGTRLTVT.

The chain combines TRBV7-9 with TRBJ1-2; D is undetermined. With 6 bases removed from V and 6 bases from J, the gap between germline ends came to 17 bases. The germline V gene has CDR1 SEHNR and CDR2 FQNEAQ (reference sequence). The CDR3 length is 14 residues. CDR3 nucleotides: TGTGCCAGCAGTCCCCTCACGAGGGCCGATGGCTACACCTTC. This translates into CASSPLTRADGYTF. Variable domain in full (rest from reference TRBV7-9 and TRBJ1-2): DTGVSQNPRHKITKRGQNVTFRCDPISEHNRLYWYRQTLGQGPEFLTYFQNEAQLEKSRLLSDRFSAERPKGSFSTLEIQRTEQGDSAMYLCASSPLTRADGYTFGSGTRLTVV.

The V call is TRBV30, the J call TRBJ1-2; D is unclear. Germline V lookup: CDR1 GTSNPN, CDR2 SVGIG (reference sequence). The V end lost 2 bases, the J end lost 4 bases, and 14 bases lay between the germline ends. This CDR3 has 14 residues. The CDR3 protein is CAWSRRQAVYGYTF. The CDR3 DNA is TGTGCCTGGAGTCGTAGGCAGGCCGTCTATGGCTACACCTTC.

This rearrangement joins TRBV29-1 to TRBJ2-2; tentative D call: TRBD1 (6 bases). The CDR3 runs to 12 residues. V was pared by 6 bases and J by 4 bases, with 9 bases between. Germline V gene lookup returns CDR1 SQVTM and CDR2 ANQGSEA. DNA of the CDR3: TGCAGCGTAAACAGGGCCACCGGGGAGCTGTTTTTT. Its translation is CSVNRATGELFF.